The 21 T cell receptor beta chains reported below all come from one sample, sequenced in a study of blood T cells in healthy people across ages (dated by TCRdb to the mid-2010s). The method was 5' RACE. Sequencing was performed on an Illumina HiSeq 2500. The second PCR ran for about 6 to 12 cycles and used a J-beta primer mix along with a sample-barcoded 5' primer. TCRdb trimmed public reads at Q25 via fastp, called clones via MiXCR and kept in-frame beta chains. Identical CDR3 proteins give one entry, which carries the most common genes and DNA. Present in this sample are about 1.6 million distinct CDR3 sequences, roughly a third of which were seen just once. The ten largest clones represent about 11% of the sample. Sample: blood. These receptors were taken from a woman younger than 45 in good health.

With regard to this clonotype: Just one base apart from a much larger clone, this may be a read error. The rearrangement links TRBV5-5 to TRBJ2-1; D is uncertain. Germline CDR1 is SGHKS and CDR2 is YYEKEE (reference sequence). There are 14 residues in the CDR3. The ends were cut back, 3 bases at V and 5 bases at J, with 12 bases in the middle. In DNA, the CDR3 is TGTGCCAGCAGCTCGGCCGGGCGTCACAATGAGCAGTTCTTC. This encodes CASSSAGRHNEQFF.

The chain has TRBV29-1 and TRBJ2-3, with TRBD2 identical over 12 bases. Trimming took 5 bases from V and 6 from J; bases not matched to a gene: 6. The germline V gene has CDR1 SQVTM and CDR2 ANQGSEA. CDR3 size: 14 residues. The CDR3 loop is CSVSGLAGKDTQYF. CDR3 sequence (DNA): TGCAGCGTTTCTGGACTAGCGGGAAAGGATACGCAGTATTTT.

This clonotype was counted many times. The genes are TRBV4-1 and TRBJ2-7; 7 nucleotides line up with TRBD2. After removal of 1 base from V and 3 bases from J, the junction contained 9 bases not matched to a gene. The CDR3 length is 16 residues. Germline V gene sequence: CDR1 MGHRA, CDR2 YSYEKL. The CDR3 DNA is TGCGCCAGCAGCCAAGGCCAGGGTTGGGGGGGCTACGAGCAGTACTTC. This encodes CASSQGQGWGGYEQYF.

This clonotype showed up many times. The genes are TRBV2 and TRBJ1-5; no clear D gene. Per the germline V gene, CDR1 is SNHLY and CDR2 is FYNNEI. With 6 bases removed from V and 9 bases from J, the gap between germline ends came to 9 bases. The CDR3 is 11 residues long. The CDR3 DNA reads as TGTGCCAGCAGCCGATTTGGGCCCCAGCATTTT. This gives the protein CASSRFGPQHF.

As DNA, the CDR3 is TGTGCCAGCAGTTTCTGGGGGGGAGGTACCGATGCGCAGTATTTT. This encodes CASSFWGGGTDAQYF. The genes are TRBV27 and TRBJ2-3, with TRBD2 matching over 7 bases. Per germline, CDR1 MNHEY and CDR2 SMNVEV (reference sequence). V gave up 3 bases and J gave up 10 bases; unmatched junction bases: 13. The CDR3 is 15 amino acids.

CDR3 residues: CSAAPPGLGGRDTQYF. The CDR3 DNA follows: TGCAGTGCTGCCCCGCCGGGACTCGGGGGTCGGGATACGCAGTATTTT. V gene TRBV20-1 combines with J gene TRBJ2-3, with D perhaps matching TRBD2 (6 bases). CDR3 length equals 16 residues. Per the germline V gene, CDR1 is DFQATT and CDR2 is SNEGSKA (reference sequence). Trimming shortened V by 5 bases and J by 6 bases, and 24 bases separated the two germline ends.

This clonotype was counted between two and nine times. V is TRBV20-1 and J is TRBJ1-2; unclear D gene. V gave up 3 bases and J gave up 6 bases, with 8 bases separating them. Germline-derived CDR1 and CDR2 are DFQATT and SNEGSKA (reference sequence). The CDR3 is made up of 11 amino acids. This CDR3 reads CSASFGHGYTF. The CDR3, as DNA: TGCAGTGCTAGTTTTGGTCATGGCTACACCTTC.

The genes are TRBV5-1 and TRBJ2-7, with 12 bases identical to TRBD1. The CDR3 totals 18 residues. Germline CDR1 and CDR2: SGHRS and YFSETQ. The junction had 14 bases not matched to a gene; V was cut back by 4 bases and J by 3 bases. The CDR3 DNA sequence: TGCGCCAGCAGCCCAGGGGACAGGGGGCGAATCCCTCACTACGAGCAGTACTTC. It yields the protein CASSPGDRGRIPHYEQYF.

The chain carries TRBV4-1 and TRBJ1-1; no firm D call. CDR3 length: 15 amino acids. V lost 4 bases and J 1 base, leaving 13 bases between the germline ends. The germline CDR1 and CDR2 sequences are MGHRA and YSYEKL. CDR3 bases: TGCGCCAGCAGCCCATACCAAGACAAGAACACTGAAGCTTTCTTT. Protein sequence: CASSPYQDKNTEAFF.

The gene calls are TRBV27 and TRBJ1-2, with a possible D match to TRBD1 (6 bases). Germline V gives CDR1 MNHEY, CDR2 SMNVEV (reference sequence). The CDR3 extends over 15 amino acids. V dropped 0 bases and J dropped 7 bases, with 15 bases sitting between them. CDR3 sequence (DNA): TGTGCCAGCAGTTTATCCGAAGGGGGGGCTGGTGGCTACACCTTC. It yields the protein CASSLSEGGAGGYTF.

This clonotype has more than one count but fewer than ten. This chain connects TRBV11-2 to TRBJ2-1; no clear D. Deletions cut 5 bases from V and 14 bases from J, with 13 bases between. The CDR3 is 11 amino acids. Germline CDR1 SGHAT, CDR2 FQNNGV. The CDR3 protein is CASSPLSWEFF. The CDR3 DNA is TGTGCCAGCAGCCCGCTTAGTTGGGAGTTCTTC.

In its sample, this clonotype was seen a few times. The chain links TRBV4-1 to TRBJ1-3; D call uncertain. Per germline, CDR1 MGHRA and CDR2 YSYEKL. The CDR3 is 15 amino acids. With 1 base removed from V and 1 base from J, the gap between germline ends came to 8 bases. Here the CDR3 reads CASSQVRLSGNTIYF. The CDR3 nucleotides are TGCGCCAGCAGCCAAGTGCGGTTGTCTGGAAACACCATATATTTT.

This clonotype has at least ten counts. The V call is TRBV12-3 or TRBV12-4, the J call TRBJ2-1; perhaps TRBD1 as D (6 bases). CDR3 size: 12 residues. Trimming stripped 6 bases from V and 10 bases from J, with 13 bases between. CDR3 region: CASSKGDTEQFF. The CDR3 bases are TGTGCCAGCAGCAAGGGGGACACCGAGCAGTTCTTC.

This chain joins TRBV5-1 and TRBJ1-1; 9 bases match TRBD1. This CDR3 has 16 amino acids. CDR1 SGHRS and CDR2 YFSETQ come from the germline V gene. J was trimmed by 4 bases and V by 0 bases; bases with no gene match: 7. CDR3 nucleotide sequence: TGCGCCAGCAGCTTGGTCCCGGACAGGGGAGCCACTGAAGCTTTCTTT. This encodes CASSLVPDRGATEAFF.

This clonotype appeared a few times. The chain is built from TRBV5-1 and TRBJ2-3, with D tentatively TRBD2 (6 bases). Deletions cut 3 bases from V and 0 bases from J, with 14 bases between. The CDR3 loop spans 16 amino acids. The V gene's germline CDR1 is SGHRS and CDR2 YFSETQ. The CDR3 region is CASSSGTPTSTDTQYF. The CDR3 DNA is TGCGCCAGCAGCTCCGGGACTCCCACTAGCACAGATACGCAGTATTTT. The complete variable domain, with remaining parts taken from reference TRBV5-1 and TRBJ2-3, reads KAGVTQTPRYLIKTRGQQVTLSCSPISGHRSVSWYQQTPGQGLQFLFEYFSETQRNKGNFPGRFSGRQFSNSRSEMNVSTLELGDSALYLCASSSGTPTSTDTQYFGPGTRLTVL.

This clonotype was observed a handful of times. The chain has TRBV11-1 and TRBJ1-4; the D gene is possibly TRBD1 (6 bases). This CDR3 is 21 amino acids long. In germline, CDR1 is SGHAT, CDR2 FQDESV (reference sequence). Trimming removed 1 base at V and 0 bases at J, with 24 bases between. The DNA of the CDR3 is TGTGCCAGCAGCTTAGATTTCGGACAGAGGGATTGGGAAGCAACTAATGAAAAACTGTTTTTT. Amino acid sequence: CASSLDFGQRDWEATNEKLFF.

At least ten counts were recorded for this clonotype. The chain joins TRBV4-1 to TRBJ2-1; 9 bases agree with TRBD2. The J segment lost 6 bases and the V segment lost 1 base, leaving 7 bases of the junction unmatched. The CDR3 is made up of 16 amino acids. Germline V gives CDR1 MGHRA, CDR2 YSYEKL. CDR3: CASSQVPGLALNEQFF. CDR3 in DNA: TGCGCCAGCAGCCAAGTACCGGGACTAGCCCTCAATGAGCAGTTCTTC.

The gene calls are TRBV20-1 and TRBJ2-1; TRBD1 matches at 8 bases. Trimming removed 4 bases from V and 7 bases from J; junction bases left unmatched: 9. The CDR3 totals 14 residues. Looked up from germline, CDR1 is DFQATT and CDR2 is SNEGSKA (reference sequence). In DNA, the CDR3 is TGCAGTGCTACCGATGGACAGGGTACTAATGAGCAGTTCTTC. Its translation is CSATDGQGTNEQFF.

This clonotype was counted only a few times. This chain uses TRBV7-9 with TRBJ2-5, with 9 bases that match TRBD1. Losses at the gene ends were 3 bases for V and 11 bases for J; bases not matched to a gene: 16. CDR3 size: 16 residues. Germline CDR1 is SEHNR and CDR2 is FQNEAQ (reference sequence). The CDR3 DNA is TGTGCCAGCAGCTTGGGACAGGGTAACGGGGGGAGTGAGCAGTACTTC. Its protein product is CASSLGQGNGGSEQYF.

The CDR3 bases are TGTGCCAGCAGCGTATCGGGGACAGGGGACAATGAGCAGTTCTTC. It specifies CASSVSGTGDNEQFF. The chain links TRBV9 to TRBJ2-1; 10 bases are a match to TRBD1. This CDR3 contains 15 residues. CDR1 is SGDLS and CDR2 is YYNGEE in the germline V gene. The V and J ends lost 1 base and 5 bases, in that order; junction bases with no gene match: 3.

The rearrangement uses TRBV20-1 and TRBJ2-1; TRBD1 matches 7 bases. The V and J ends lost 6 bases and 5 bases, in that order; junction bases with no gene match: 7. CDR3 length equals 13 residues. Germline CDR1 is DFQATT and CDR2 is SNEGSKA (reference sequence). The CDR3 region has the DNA TGCAGTGCGAGACAGGGTCTCCACAATGAGCAGTTCTTC. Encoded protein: CSARQGLHNEQFF.